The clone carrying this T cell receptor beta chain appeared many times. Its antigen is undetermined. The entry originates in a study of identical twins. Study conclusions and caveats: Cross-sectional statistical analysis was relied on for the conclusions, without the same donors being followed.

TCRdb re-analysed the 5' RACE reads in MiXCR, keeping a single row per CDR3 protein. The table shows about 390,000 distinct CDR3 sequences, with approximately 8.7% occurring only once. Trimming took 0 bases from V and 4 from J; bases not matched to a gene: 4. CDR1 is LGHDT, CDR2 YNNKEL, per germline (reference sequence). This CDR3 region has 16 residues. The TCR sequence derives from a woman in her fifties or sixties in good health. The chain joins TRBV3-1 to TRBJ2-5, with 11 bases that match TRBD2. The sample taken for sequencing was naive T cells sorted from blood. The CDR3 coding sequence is TGTGCCAGCAGCCAAGAGCTAGCGGGAGGACCAGAGACCCAGTACTTC. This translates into CASSQELAGGPETQYF.